This T cell receptor (beta chain) was identified during a study of OX40 agonist ivuxolimab in advanced cancers. Study results and caveats: Among some nonresponders, normalized T-cell clonal expansion was also low.

Worth noting for this clone: The antigen remains unidentified.

Trimming at V came to 1 base and at J to 8 bases, leaving 1 base not matched to a gene. Per the germline V gene, CDR1 is SGHAT and CDR2 is FQDESV (reference sequence). The CDR3 is 15 residues long. TCRdb's copy holds only in-frame clones and misses some; the assay was immunoSEQ multiplex PCR. The sample has about 55,000 clones; around 88% are singletons. The sequence was collected from an adult with an advanced solid tumor such as melanoma, head and neck, liver or kidney cancer. Sequenced material: CD4+ or CD8+ T cells sorted from blood, taken in a trial of the OX40 agonist ivuxolimab. The V gene is TRBV11-1, the J gene TRBJ2-1, with 14 bases aligning to TRBD2. CDR3 region: CASSLGTSGRHEQFF. The DNA of the CDR3 is TGTGCCAGCAGCTTAGGGACTAGCGGGAGGCATGAGCAGTTCTTC.